The entry below gives a single T cell receptor beta chain sequence along with its context. It lacks a known antigen. Base quality data are lacking; no much larger clone is found one base away. The sample belongs to a study of shared clonotypes between healthy human individuals (dated by TCRdb to about 2020). Concerning the study at large: Three men and a couple of women, aged 18 to 49 years, made up the cohort. For each donor, CD4 naive and CD4 memory were each given three plates, CD8 naive was given two plates, and CD8 memory was given one plate. To estimate repertoire size and how much clonotypes are shared between individuals, the study performed deep sequencing of blood TCR repertoires from five healthy adults. To increase sequencing depth and limit assay-specific biases, TCR repertoire library preparation and sequencing were carried out by different laboratories using diverse techniques. Each donor's leukapheresis produced roughly between roughly 0.85 and 10 billion PBMCs.

Donors were healthy HIV-negative adults with no recently reported acute infections or vaccinations. Every donor was a Caucasian adult living in Nashville, Tennessee, USA. CD4+ T cells were enriched through magnetic negative selection, after which naive cells were positively selected on CD45RA and the remaining negative fraction served as the memory subset. After blood collection by leukapheresis, PBMCs were isolated using Ficoll-Histopaque density gradient centrifugation and then cryopreserved in the vapor phase of liquid nitrogen. Purity and quantity of every magnetically sorted T cell population were checked by analytical flow cytometry. Each sorted fraction had its genomic DNA isolated and then quantified by UV absorbance on a Nanodrop 2000c. The germline ends are 11 bases apart after V is trimmed by 0 bases and J by 5 bases. The germline V gene (reference sequence) gives CDR1 as SGHNT and CDR2 as YYREEE. The CDR3, cysteine through phenylalanine, is 14 amino acids long. The kept DNA is CDR3 alone, 42 bases in frame from the first base.

The full study reports these points: Clonotypes shared by all four sorted-subset donors showed higher generation probabilities than non-shared clonotypes. Sampling was restricted to blood, and TCR repertoires in tissues likely differ from the TCR repertoires found in blood. Even with the large sequencing depth, rarefaction of the sorted-subset datasets indicated that sequencing was incomplete. The small number of donors limited the genetic and exposure-history diversity represented. When a few donors were compared, the shared fraction of clonotypes was 5% to 6.5% for naive CD4, roughly 3.3% for naive CD8, 2.3% for memory CD4, and roughly 0.4% for memory CD8. Estimated clonotype richness was generally larger for naive than for memory subsets. Pairwise subsampling indicated that sequencing depth was expected to affect the degree of clonotype sharing among donors.

Using the deep immunoSEQ assay, multiplex PCR amplified TCR CDR3 regions from genomic DNA. Genomic DNA extracted from each cell subset was distributed evenly over all wells of several immunoSEQ 96-well plates, and each plate served as one replicate. For sorted subsets, approximately 200 ng of genomic DNA, equivalent to roughly 33,000 T cell genomes, went into each replicate PCR. The purified libraries were quantified using a Qubit 3.0 fluorometer, sized with a Bioanalyzer 2100, and then quantified again using the KAPA Library Quantification kit. A separate single-read 150-cycle Illumina NextSeq 550 flow cell was used to sequence each immunoSEQ 96-well plate. The paper's processing steps were these. The immunoSEQ output contained only junctional sequences without quality scores, so filtering could not match that applied to full-length reads. To assign V/J genes and CDR3, sequences were annotated against IMGT germline references using PyIR, a Python wrapper for IgBLAST v1.9. Reads were removed for weak V/J assignments (E-value above 1e-6), missing CDR3, stop codons, out-of-frame junctions, or ambiguous translated residues. A V3J clonotype was defined by an identical inferred V gene, J gene, and CDR3 amino acid sequence. Percentage overlap between repertoires was calculated by dividing the number of shared unique clonotypes by the size of the smaller repertoire. Three approaches were used to assess repertoire richness: RTK rarefaction, the Chao1 estimator, and Recon v2.1 estimates of unobserved clonotypes. For all TCRbeta clonotypes obtained by the gDNA method from a few donors, generation probabilities were computed with OLGA. Held by TCRdb, this immuneACCESS table contains in-frame sequences only and omits some clones. Under half of the omission traces to an unresolved V gene where checked; the cause of the rest is unknown. V and J calls plus clone size are reproduced from that table; the DNA served to infer D and trimming. The table for this sample lists 1.6 million or so clones; roughly 98.5% of them were counted only once. The ten largest clones add up to about 0.35% of the sample.

Sequenced sample: naive CD4+ T cells sorted from blood. Interpreted using the paper, the cell subset or site label stands for: CD45RA+ positively selected. This chain joins TRBV5-4 to TRBJ2-5, and perhaps TRBD2 as D gene, on 5 matching bases. The sequence was collected from a man aged 25-45 years in good health. The nucleotide sequence is TGTGCCAGCAGCTTGGAGTCTAGCTATGAGACCCAGTACTTC. Its product reads: CASSLESSYETQYF.